In its sample, the clone carrying this T cell receptor beta chain was seen a few times. Its antigen is not known. The record originates from a study of CD8 T cells in ankylosing spondylitis. Making the TCR beta libraries involved quantitative 5'-RACE with molecular barcodes. From the 5' RACE reads, TCRdb called clonotypes with MiXCR, one entry per CDR3 protein. The sample contains roughly 230,000 distinct CDR3 sequences, 18% of which appear only once. Study results and caveats: Clones tied to disease were said to be significantly enriched in matched ankylosing spondylitis synovial fluid. Clones linked with disease were CD8+ and fairly uncommon in the peripheral blood.

The sequenced material came from blood, either unsorted or a sorted T cell fraction (not recorded which). The sequence was collected from a male donor with ankylosing spondylitis or in good health (not recorded which).

CDR3: CASRAWGSSYNSPLHF. The CDR3 bases are TGTGCCAGCAGGGCTTGGGGAAGCTCCTATAATTCACCCCTCCACTTT. V usage is TRBV25-1 and J usage is TRBJ1-6, with D uncertain. Germline loops: CDR1 MGHDK, CDR2 SYGVNS. The CDR3 loop spans 16 amino acids. The ends were cut back, 6 bases at V and 0 bases at J, with 12 bases in the middle.